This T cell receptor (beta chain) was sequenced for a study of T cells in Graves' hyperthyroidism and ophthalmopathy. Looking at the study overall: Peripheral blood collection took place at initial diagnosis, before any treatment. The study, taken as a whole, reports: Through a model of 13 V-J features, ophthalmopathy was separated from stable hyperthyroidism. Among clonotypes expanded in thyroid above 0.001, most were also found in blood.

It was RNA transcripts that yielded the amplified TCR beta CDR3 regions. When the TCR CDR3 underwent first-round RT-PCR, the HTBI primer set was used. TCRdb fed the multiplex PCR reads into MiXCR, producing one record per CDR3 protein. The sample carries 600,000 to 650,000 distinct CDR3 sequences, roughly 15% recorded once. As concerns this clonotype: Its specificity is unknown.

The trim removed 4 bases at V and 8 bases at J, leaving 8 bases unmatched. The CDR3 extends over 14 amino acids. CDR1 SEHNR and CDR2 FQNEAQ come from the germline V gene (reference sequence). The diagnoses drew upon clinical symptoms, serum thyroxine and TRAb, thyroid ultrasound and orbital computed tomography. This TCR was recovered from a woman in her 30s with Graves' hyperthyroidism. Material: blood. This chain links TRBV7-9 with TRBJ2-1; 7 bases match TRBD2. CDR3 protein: CASSSSAGEDEQFF. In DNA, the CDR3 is TGTGCCAGCAGCTCCTCGGCGGGAGAGGATGAGCAGTTCTTC.